These T cell receptor beta chains were read from a single sample in a study of T cell repertoires in cytomegalovirus infection. These receptors have no identified antigens. One entry per CDR3 protein, called by TCRdb with MiXCR from the reads. This table holds roughly 120,000 distinct CDR3 sequences, roughly a third found once. The sample consisted of CD8+ T cells from cultured PBMCs, taken from culture after CMV antigen stimulation. These receptors were collected from a human donor in good health (CMV status not recorded). Some clones in this sample may be carry-over from other donors' samples. The CDR3 runs from the conserved cysteine through the conserved F or W. Each record gives: V gene, D gene, J gene, clone size, CDR3 length, CDR3 protein, CDR3 DNA. A D gene is named only where the DNA matches it firmly. Expanded clones are given a class, and other clones once, few, many or no size at all.

v_gene: TRBV9
d_gene: TRBD1
j_gene: TRBJ1-2
abundance: .
len: 14
CDR3aa: CASSVYDRALGYTF
CDR3nt: TGTGCCAGCAGCGTATATGACAGGGCCCTCGGCTACACCTTC

v_gene: TRBV5-1
d_gene: .
j_gene: TRBJ1-4
abundance: few
len: 18
CDR3aa: CASSDRGAGYRPNEKLFF
CDR3nt: TGCGCCAGCAGCGACCGTGGAGCAGGGTATCGTCCTAATGAAAAACTGTTTTTT

v_gene: TRBV4-1
d_gene: .
j_gene: TRBJ1-5
abundance: .
len: 15
CDR3aa: CASSQGGISNQPQHF
CDR3nt: TGCGCCAGCAGCCAAGGAGGGATTAGCAATCAGCCCCAGCATTTT

v_gene: TRBV7-2
d_gene: .
j_gene: TRBJ1-6
abundance: .
len: 15
CDR3aa: CASSLDIFYNSPLHF
CDR3nt: TGTGCCAGCAGCTTAGACATCTTCTATAATTCACCCCTCCACTTT

v_gene: TRBV19
d_gene: .
j_gene: TRBJ2-7
abundance: .
len: 14
CDR3aa: CASSRWAGNYEQYF
CDR3nt: TGTGCCAGTAGCAGGTGGGCAGGTAACTACGAGCAGTACTTC

v_gene: TRBV12-3/TRBV12-4
d_gene: .
j_gene: TRBJ1-5
abundance: many
len: 17
CDR3aa: CASSLWGRGILEQPQHF
CDR3nt: TGTGCCAGCAGTTTATGGGGGCGCGGGATTTTAGAGCAGCCCCAGCATTTT

v_gene: TRBV7-2
d_gene: .
j_gene: TRBJ1-1
abundance: many
len: 17
CDR3aa: CASSSRPLGASNAEAFF
CDR3nt: TGTGCCAGCAGCTCTAGGCCCCTGGGGGCATCGAACGCTGAAGCTTTCTTT

v_gene: TRBV7-6
d_gene: .
j_gene: TRBJ2-7
abundance: many
len: 15
CDR3aa: CASSGGTAPPYEQYF
CDR3nt: TGTGCCAGCAGCGGAGGGACAGCACCCCCCTACGAGCAGTACTTC

v_gene: TRBV11-2
d_gene: TRBD2
j_gene: TRBJ2-1
abundance: once
len: 15
CDR3aa: CASSRLAASYNEQFF
CDR3nt: TGTGCCAGCAGCCGACTAGCGGCCTCCTACAATGAGCAGTTCTTC

v_gene: TRBV5-3
d_gene: .
j_gene: TRBJ2-5
abundance: .
len: 15
CDR3aa: CASSLTVRGQETQYF
CDR3nt: TGTGCCAGCAGCTTGACGGTCCGGGGGCAAGAGACCCAGTACTTC

v_gene: TRBV7-6
d_gene: TRBD1
j_gene: TRBJ2-3
abundance: few
len: 16
CDR3aa: CASSQTGTASTDTQYF
CDR3nt: TGTGCCAGCAGCCAAACCGGGACAGCTTCCACAGATACGCAGTATTTT

v_gene: TRBV20-1
d_gene: .
j_gene: TRBJ2-5
abundance: many
len: 15
CDR3aa: CSATRAEGTQETQYF
CDR3nt: TGCAGTGCTACACGAGCCGAGGGGACCCAGGAGACCCAGTACTTC

v_gene: TRBV12-3/TRBV12-4
d_gene: .
j_gene: TRBJ2-7
abundance: many
len: 12
CDR3aa: CASRVQGGEQYF
CDR3nt: TGTGCCAGCAGAGTCCAGGGGGGCGAGCAGTACTTC

v_gene: TRBV9
d_gene: .
j_gene: TRBJ1-2
abundance: few
len: 15
CDR3aa: CASSVTDGGNYGYTF
CDR3nt: TGTGCCAGCAGCGTAACTGACGGCGGAAACTATGGCTACACCTTC

v_gene: TRBV10-3
d_gene: .
j_gene: TRBJ2-7
abundance: many
len: 14
CDR3aa: CAIRQRQESYEQYF
CDR3nt: TGTGCCATCAGACAGAGACAGGAGTCCTACGAGCAGTACTTC

v_gene: TRBV7-6
d_gene: .
j_gene: TRBJ2-6
abundance: .
len: 15
CDR3aa: CASSLRGSGANVLTF
CDR3nt: TGTGCCAGCAGCTTAAGGGGGTCTGGGGCCAACGTCCTGACTTTC